The rows below give T cell receptor beta chains drawn from one sample of a study of CD8 T cells in ankylosing spondylitis. TCRdb passed the 5' RACE reads through MiXCR, listing each CDR3 protein once. The profile shows roughly 450,000 distinct CDR3 sequences, roughly a quarter of them singletons. The sequenced sample was blood, either unsorted or a sorted T cell fraction (not recorded which). These receptors were collected from a male donor with ankylosing spondylitis. Each CDR3 is given with its conserved first and last residue. D genes are given only for firm matches. Size is omitted from some rows. Given values are once, few, many or a class for expanded clones.

V	D	size	J	CDR3	DNA
TRBV15	TRBD2	few	TRBJ2-2	CATQIGRVTGELFF	TGTGCCACCCAGATCGGGAGGGTCACCGGGGAGCTGTTTTTT
TRBV6-8	NA	NA	TRBJ1-3	CASSYQGSGNTIYF	TGTGCCAGCAGTTACCAGGGATCTGGAAACACCATATATTTT
TRBV5-1	NA	few	TRBJ1-1	CASSLGDGGVAAEAFF	TGCGCCAGCAGCTTAGGCGACGGAGGAGTCGCCGCTGAAGCTTTCTTT
TRBV25-1	TRBD1	many	TRBJ2-7	CASSEPGTESYEQYF	TGTGCCAGCAGTGAACCCGGGACAGAGTCCTACGAGCAGTACTTC
TRBV7-2	NA	few	TRBJ1-1	CASSSRLKGTEAFF	TGTGCCAGCAGCTCCCGTTTAAAGGGCACTGAAGCTTTCTTT
TRBV4-1	NA	NA	TRBJ2-1	CASSQEGIEQFF	TGCGCCAGCAGCCAAGAGGGAATCGAGCAGTTCTTC
TRBV24-1	TRBD2	few	TRBJ2-1	CATSDPTSGRAREQFF	TGTGCCACCAGTGACCCGACTAGCGGGAGGGCCAGGGAGCAGTTCTTC
TRBV10-3	TRBD1	NA	TRBJ1-1	CAISGQGSTEAFF	TGTGCCATCAGTGGACAGGGATCCACTGAAGCTTTCTTT
TRBV20-1	NA	NA	TRBJ2-1	CSARASNYNEQFF	TGCAGTGCTAGAGCTAGCAACTACAATGAGCAGTTCTTC
TRBV7-2	NA	few	TRBJ2-1	CASSLGGGGSYNEQFF	TGTGCCAGCAGCTTAGGGGGAGGGGGCTCCTACAATGAGCAGTTCTTC
TRBV7-2	NA	NA	TRBJ1-5	CASSFTGTPGSNQPQHF	TGTGCCAGCAGCTTCACAGGGACCCCTGGTAGCAATCAGCCCCAGCATTTT
TRBV5-1	NA	few	TRBJ1-3	CASSENEENTIYF	TGCGCCAGCAGTGAGAACGAGGAGAACACCATATATTTT
TRBV7-2	NA	few	TRBJ1-5	CASSYVIGSSNQPQHF	TGTGCCAGCAGCTACGTGATCGGCTCTAGCAATCAGCCCCAGCATTTT
TRBV7-9	NA	few	TRBJ2-7	CASSPRTTYEQYF	TGTGCCAGCAGCCCCCGGACCACTTACGAGCAGTACTTC
TRBV30	NA	few	TRBJ2-7	CASEGGLPVGEQYF	TGTGCCTCCGAGGGCGGCCTACCCGTGGGCGAGCAGTACTTC
TRBV25-1	NA	few	TRBJ2-1	CASSGTWREPPNEQFF	TGTGCCAGCAGTGGCACCTGGAGGGAGCCCCCCAATGAGCAGTTCTTC
TRBV12-3/TRBV12-4	NA	NA	TRBJ1-5	CASTAAMGGSNQPQHF	TGTGCCAGCACTGCCGCGATGGGGGGTAGCAATCAGCCCCAGCATTTT
TRBV20-1	NA	many	TRBJ2-7	CSARAGFREQYF	TGCAGTGCTAGGGCAGGGTTTCGCGAGCAGTACTTC
TRBV5-1	NA	NA	TRBJ2-2	CASSPGHENTGELFF	TGCGCCAGCAGCCCGGGACACGAGAACACCGGGGAGCTGTTTTTT
TRBV25-1	NA	once	TRBJ2-1	CASSESAGAGPGNEQFF	TGTGCCAGCAGTGAATCAGCCGGGGCAGGCCCTGGAAATGAGCAGTTCTTC
TRBV19	NA	once	TRBJ1-1	CASSIWTERSTEAFF	TGTGCCAGTAGTATCTGGACCGAGAGGTCCACTGAAGCTTTCTTT
TRBV7-9	NA	NA	TRBJ2-5	CASTSSVLGQETQYF	TGTGCCAGCACCAGCTCTGTATTGGGCCAAGAGACCCAGTACTTC
TRBV20-1	NA	NA	TRBJ1-3	CSAKTGLSGNTIYF	TGCAGTGCCAAGACAGGCCTCTCTGGAAACACCATATATTTT
TRBV12-3/TRBV12-4	TRBD2	few	TRBJ2-3	CASSPSGAITDTQYF	TGTGCCAGCAGTCCCAGCGGGGCGATCACAGATACGCAGTATTTT
TRBV5-1	TRBD1	few	TRBJ2-1	CATKGQGTNNEQFF	TGCGCCACCAAGGGACAGGGGACAAACAATGAGCAGTTCTTC
TRBV9	TRBD1	NA	TRBJ1-1	CASSMSRDRDRAFF	TGTGCCAGCAGCATGTCCCGGGACAGGGATCGAGCTTTCTTT
TRBV3-1	TRBD2	NA	TRBJ2-1	CASSQVAGAYNEQFF	TGTGCCAGCAGCCAAGTAGCGGGAGCTTACAATGAGCAGTTCTTC
TRBV7-2	NA	few	TRBJ1-2	CASSPGERRYGYTF	TGTGCCAGCAGCCCGGGGGAGAGGAGGTATGGCTACACCTTC
TRBV11-1	TRBD1	few	TRBJ1-1	CASSFSPLTLGQGMNTEAFF	TGTGCCAGCAGCTTCTCACCCCTTACACTAGGACAGGGGATGAACACTGAAGCTTTCTTT
TRBV10-3	NA	NA	TRBJ2-2	CAITDLGSDGELFF	TGTGCCATCACCGACTTGGGTTCGGACGGGGAGCTGTTTTTT
TRBV5-1	NA	NA	TRBJ2-3	CASSLESPSTDTQYF	TGCGCCAGCAGCTTGGAGTCCCCTAGCACAGATACGCAGTATTTT
TRBV25-1	NA	many	TRBJ2-2	CASTGTYISNTGELFF	TGTGCCAGCACCGGGACGTACATTTCGAACACCGGGGAGCTGTTTTTT
TRBV5-1	NA	NA	TRBJ1-2	CASSLFLGGAGGAYGYTF	TGCGCCAGCAGCTTATTTCTTGGCGGTGCTGGAGGAGCCTATGGCTACACCTTC
TRBV7-2	NA	NA	TRBJ2-3	CASSLAGGQDTQYF	TGTGCCAGCAGCTTAGCGGGAGGACAAGATACGCAGTATTTT
TRBV24-1	NA	NA	TRBJ2-2	CATSVGTGDTGELFF	TGTGCCACCAGTGTCGGGACGGGGGACACCGGGGAGCTGTTTTTT
TRBV5-1	NA	NA	TRBJ2-3	CASSPRVGADTQYF	TGCGCCAGCAGCCCCAGGGTGGGGGCAGATACGCAGTATTTT
TRBV5-1	NA	NA	TRBJ1-1	CASSLQHPNTEAFF	TGCGCCAGCAGCTTGCAACACCCGAACACTGAAGCTTTCTTT
TRBV10-3	TRBD1	once	TRBJ2-7	CAIKPGQSNYEQYF	TGTGCCATCAAGCCGGGACAGTCAAACTACGAGCAGTACTTC
TRBV2	NA	NA	TRBJ2-3	CASGLHADTQYF	TGTGCCAGCGGACTACACGCAGATACGCAGTATTTT
TRBV5-4	TRBD1	NA	TRBJ1-6	CASSGEGGVVSPLHF	TGTGCCAGCAGCGGTGAAGGGGGCGTTGTTTCACCCCTCCACTTT
TRBV27	NA	NA	TRBJ1-1	CASRPLANTEAFF	TGTGCCAGCAGACCCTTGGCGAACACTGAAGCTTTCTTT
TRBV20-1	NA	NA	TRBJ2-3	CSARDTSFGTEPGTDTQYF	TGCAGTGCTAGAGATACTAGCTTTGGGACCGAACCCGGCACAGATACGCAGTATTTT
TRBV27	TRBD2	NA	TRBJ2-5	CASRGLALEQETQYF	TGTGCCAGCAGAGGACTAGCCCTCGAACAAGAGACCCAGTACTTC
TRBV5-1	NA	few	TRBJ2-3	CASRTGPADTQYF	TGCGCCAGCAGGACGGGGCCGGCAGATACGCAGTATTTT
TRBV20-1	NA	few	TRBJ1-2	CSAHPPQGNYGYTF	TGCAGTGCCCATCCCCCACAGGGTAACTATGGCTACACCTTC
TRBV5-5	NA	NA	TRBJ1-2	CASHPDGTGSGYTF	TGTGCCAGCCACCCCGATGGAACGGGGTCGGGCTACACCTTC
TRBV12-3/TRBV12-4	NA	NA	TRBJ2-6	CASSPNLVSGANVLTF	TGTGCCAGCAGTCCCAATCTCGTCTCTGGGGCCAACGTCCTGACTTTC
TRBV29-1	TRBD1	many	TRBJ2-7	CSVEGQGASEQYF	TGCAGCGTTGAAGGACAGGGGGCGAGCGAGCAGTACTTC
TRBV28	NA	few	TRBJ1-2	CASSLFVRALTGYTF	TGTGCCAGCAGTTTGTTTGTGAGGGCGCTCACCGGCTACACCTTC
TRBV11-2	TRBD2	NA	TRBJ2-3	CASSLVLAGGSTDTQYF	TGTGCCAGCAGCTTAGTATTAGCGGGGGGTAGCACAGATACGCAGTATTTT
TRBV24-1	TRBD2	NA	TRBJ2-1	CATSDRGGDEQFF	TGTGCCACCAGTGACCGCGGGGGGGATGAGCAGTTCTTC
TRBV5-1	NA	NA	TRBJ2-2	CASSDGRVGTGELFF	TGCGCCAGCAGCGATGGGAGAGTCGGCACCGGGGAGCTGTTTTTT
TRBV7-2	NA	NA	TRBJ2-3	CASSSGGGGRATDTQYF	TGTGCCAGCAGCTCTGGAGGAGGGGGGAGGGCCACAGATACGCAGTATTTT
TRBV6-4	TRBD2	few	TRBJ2-3	CASSEREGLLDTQYF	TGTGCCAGCAGCGAGCGGGAGGGCCTTCTAGATACGCAGTATTTT
TRBV5-1	NA	NA	TRBJ2-7	CASSLGAAQNEQYF	TGCGCCAGCAGCTTGGGAGCGGCGCAGAACGAGCAGTACTTC